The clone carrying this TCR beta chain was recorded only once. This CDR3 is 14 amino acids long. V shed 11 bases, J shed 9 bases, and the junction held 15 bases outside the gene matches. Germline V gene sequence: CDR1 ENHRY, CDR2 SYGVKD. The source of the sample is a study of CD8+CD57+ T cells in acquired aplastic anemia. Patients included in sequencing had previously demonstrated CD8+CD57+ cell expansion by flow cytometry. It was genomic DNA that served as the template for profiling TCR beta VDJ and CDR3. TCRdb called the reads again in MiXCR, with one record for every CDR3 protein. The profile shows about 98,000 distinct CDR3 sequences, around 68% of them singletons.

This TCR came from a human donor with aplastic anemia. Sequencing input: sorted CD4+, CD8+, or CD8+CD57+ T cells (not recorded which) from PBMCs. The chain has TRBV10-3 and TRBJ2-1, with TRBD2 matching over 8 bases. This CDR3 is CAANTGGPISEQFF. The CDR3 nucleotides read TGTGCCGCGAATACGGGGGGGCCAATCAGTGAGCAGTTCTTC.